Listed below are T cell receptor beta chains from one sample, sequenced in a study of blood T cell repertoires in COVID-19. Data came from immunoSEQ multiplex PCR; TCRdb stores just in-frame clones and leaves some out. Of hundreds of thousands of clones in the sample, approximately 84% were seen once. Sequenced material: peripheral blood. These receptors originate from a woman in her twenties or thirties who had recovered from COVID-19. Each CDR3 is given with its conserved first and last residue. A D gene is named only where the DNA matches it firmly. Expanded clones are given a class, and other clones once, few, many or no size at all.

v_call	d_call	clone_size	j_call	cdr3_nt	cdr3_aa
TRBV27	TRBD1	-	TRBJ1-1	TGTGCCAGCAGTTTGGCGTATGATGGACAGGGCCCAATCCGGGGGCCTGAAGCTTTCTTT	CASSLAYDGQGPIRGPEAFF
TRBV5-1	TRBD2	few	TRBJ2-5	TGCGCCAGCAGCCGGAGCGGGGTTTGGGAGACCCAGTACTTC	CASSRSGVWETQYF
TRBV2	-	once	TRBJ2-2	TGTGCCAGACAGGGACGCACCGGGGAGCTGTTTTTT	CARQGRTGELFF
TRBV19	TRBD2	-	TRBJ2-1	TGTGCCAGTAGTATTAGTAGCGGGAGAGCCAATGAGCAGTTCTTC	CASSISSGRANEQFF
TRBV6-1	TRBD1	-	TRBJ2-3	TGTGCCAGCAGTGAAGACAGGGGAAGGACAGATACGCAGTATTTT	CASSEDRGRTDTQYF
TRBV6-2/TRBV6-3	TRBD2	-	TRBJ2-7	TGTGCCAGCAGTTATGGTACTAGCGACAACTACGAGCAGTACTTC	CASSYGTSDNYEQYF
TRBV9	TRBD1	-	TRBJ2-1	TGTGCCAGCAGCGCAGGGACAGGGGCCCCCTACAATGAGCAGTTCTTC	CASSAGTGAPYNEQFF
TRBV19	TRBD1	once	TRBJ1-2	TGTGCCAGTAGTGGACAGGGGGAAGGCAGTGGCTACACCTTC	CASSGQGEGSGYTF
TRBV4-1	-	once	TRBJ1-2	TGCGCCAGCAGCCAAGACAGGGTTCTGGTGAACTATGGCTACACCTTC	CASSQDRVLVNYGYTF
TRBV6-5	TRBD2	-	TRBJ2-3	TGTGCCAGCAGTTACGGGCTAGCGGGGGGAGCAGATACGCAGTATTTT	CASSYGLAGGADTQYF
TRBV24-1	-	-	TRBJ1-2	TGTGCCACGGGGGGGCAGTTAAACTTC	CATGGQLNF
TRBV29-1	-	-	TRBJ2-5	TGCAGCGTTTACGACAGCTACCAAGAGACCCAGTACTTC	CSVYDSYQETQYF
TRBV18	TRBD1	-	TRBJ1-2	TGTGCCAGCTCACCGGGACAGGGCGAGTATGGCTACACCTTC	CASSPGQGEYGYTF
TRBV7-7	TRBD2	-	TRBJ2-1	TGTGCTAGCAGCCCGCTAGCGGGGAGGAGCTCCTACAATGAGCAGTTCTTC	CASSPLAGRSSYNEQFF
TRBV21-1	-	-	TRBJ1-5	TGTGCCAGCAGCAAAGCCTTGTCTGTTAGCAATCAGCCCCAGCATTTT	CASSKALSVSNQPQHF
TRBV29-1	TRBD1	-	TRBJ2-7	TGCAGCGTTGTGGGACAGAGCTACGAGCAGTACTTC	CSVVGQSYEQYF
TRBV19	TRBD1	-	TRBJ2-2	TGTGCCAGTAGTAGACGGACAGGGGTTATCGGGGAGCTGTTTTTT	CASSRRTGVIGELFF
TRBV21-1	-	-	TRBJ1-5	TGTGCCAGCAGCCCCCCCTCGAAAACAGGGAATCAGCCCCAGCATTTT	CASSPPSKTGNQPQHF